The source of this T cell receptor (beta chain) is a study of cytomegalovirus exposure and HLA in healthy donors. Study-wide results and caveats: A few chains tied to CMV proved CMV antigen-specific in vitro.

Germline V gene data show CDR1 as LNHDA and CDR2 as SQIVND (reference sequence). The V gene end was trimmed by 7 bases and the J gene end by 10 bases; junction bases not matched to a gene: 10. The CDR3 has 13 residues. A multiplex PCR was run with 60 Vbeta primers and 13 Jbeta primers. Data came from immunoSEQ multiplex PCR; TCRdb stores just in-frame clones and leaves some out. The sample has under 200,000 clones, approximately 75% seen once. Of note for this clone: Its antigen is unidentified.

Material for sequencing was PBMCs. The receptor comes from a girl under 18 in good health and CMV-seronegative. J is TRBJ1-5 and V is TRBV19, with TRBD1 matching 7 bases. The CDR3 nucleotides read TGTGCCAGTACCCTGGACAGGTTAGAACCCCAGCATTTT. Amino acids: CASTLDRLEPQHF.